What follows describes a single T cell receptor (beta chain). What it binds is unknown. TCRdb keeps only in-frame clones here, not all; method: immunoSEQ multiplex PCR. The sample lists fewer than 150,000 clones, 93% occurring once. V gave up 3 bases and J gave up 11 bases, with 16 bases separating them. The CDR3 is 13 amino acids. Germline V gene data show CDR1 as LNHDA and CDR2 as SQIVND (reference sequence). The sample belongs to a study of T cell responses to AZD1222 COVID-19 vaccine. General study findings and limits: Repertoire sampling occurred only after the peak T cell response. Distributed over spike, vaccine-associated CD4 TCRs predominated at 160-218 and 743-854. As reported, nearly half of all spike-specific TCRs target variant regions that are unmutated.

This chain connects TRBV19 to TRBJ1-1; TRBD1 is a possible D gene (5 bases). The origin of this receptor is an adult in good health. The source material was peripheral blood, sampled on day 0 of AZD1222 vaccination. CDR3 sequence reads: CASSISRAGWAFF. CDR3 DNA sequence: TGTGCCAGTAGTATCTCCAGGGCAGGTTGGGCTTTCTTT.